This is a list of T cell receptor beta chains from one sample in a study of blood T cell repertoires in COVID-19. The repertoire was sequenced with immunoSEQ multiplex PCR; TCRdb's copy has only in-frame clones and lacks some. The repertoire holds 12,000 to 15,000 clones, with roughly 79% as singletons. Sequencing input: peripheral blood. These receptors came from a man in his 60s with acute or convalescent COVID-19. Both conserved end residues are part of each CDR3. The order of the fields is D gene, V gene, J gene, clone size, CDR3 DNA, CDR3 protein. D genes are given only for firm matches. Size values are once, few and many counts, or a class for expanded clones, and some rows have none.

>.|TRBV6-1|TRBJ1-5|.
TGTGCCAGCAGTGAAGGGCAGGTCAGCCAGCCCCAGCATTTT
CASSEGQVSQPQHF
>.|TRBV10-3|TRBJ2-7|.
TGTGCCATCAGTGGCGGGACAGCCTACGAGCAGTACTTC
CAISGGTAYEQYF
>TRBD2|TRBV6-2/TRBV6-3|TRBJ2-1|.
TGTGCCAGCAGTTACGGACAGGGACTAGCGGCGGGGGGGGAGCAGTTCTTC
CASSYGQGLAAGGEQFF
>.|TRBV7-9|TRBJ2-2|once
TGTGCCAGCAGCACGACACTCGCACTAGGCACCGGGGAGCTGTTTTTT
CASSTTLALGTGELFF
>.|TRBV4-3|TRBJ2-2|.
TGCGCCAGCAGCCAAGGTGCGGGCCTCGGAAACACCGGGGAGCTGTTTTTT
CASSQGAGLGNTGELFF
>TRBD1|TRBV5-4|TRBJ1-2|.
TGTGCCAGCAGAAAAGACAGGGCCTCTAACTATGGCTACACCTTC
CASRKDRASNYGYTF
>.|TRBV5-1|TRBJ2-2|.
TGCGCCAGCAGCCATCCTGGTAGCTCCGGGGAGCTGTTTTTT
CASSHPGSSGELFF
>TRBD1|TRBV6-5|TRBJ1-1|.
TGTGCCAGCAGTTACTCGACAGGGGGGATCCCTGAAGCTTTCTTT
CASSYSTGGIPEAFF
>.|TRBV3-1/TRBV3-2|TRBJ2-7|.
TGTGCCAGCAGCCGTAACGCGTACGAGCAGTACTTC
CASSRNAYEQYF
>.|TRBV9|TRBJ2-7|.
TGTGCCAGCAGCCGAACAGGGTTGGGGGAGCAGTACTTC
CASSRTGLGEQYF
>TRBD2|TRBV4-1|TRBJ2-5|.
TGCGCCAGCAGCTGGGAAGCGGGAGGGATCCAAGAGACCCAGTACTTC
CASSWEAGGIQETQYF
>TRBD1|TRBV6-6|TRBJ2-1|.
TGTGCCAGCAGTTACCGGACCGGGACAGGGGGCGATGAGCAGTTCTTC
CASSYRTGTGGDEQFF
>TRBD1|TRBV6-6|TRBJ2-7|.
TGTGCCAGCAGTTACTCGAGTAGGGGGCGAAGTTACGAGCAGTACTTC
CASSYSSRGRSYEQYF
>.|TRBV6-1|TRBJ1-5|once
TGTGCCAGCAGTGAGGTGGGGGCGAATCAGCCCCAGCATTTT
CASSEVGANQPQHF
>.|TRBV9|TRBJ1-1|.
TGTGCCAGCAGCGTAGGACAGACTAACACTGAAGCTTTCTTT
CASSVGQTNTEAFF
>.|TRBV9|TRBJ1-1|.
TGTGCCAGCAACCGCCATCTCGAAGGAGTAACTGAAGCTTTCTTT
CASNRHLEGVTEAFF
>.|TRBV6-5|TRBJ1-6|.
TGTGCCCTGAAGGCAGGGGAAAGAAATTCACCCCTCCACTTT
CALKAGERNSPLHF
>.|TRBV29-1|TRBJ2-5|few
TGCAGCGTTGAAGATCCGGGGTCGGAGACCCAGTACTTC
CSVEDPGSETQYF
>.|TRBV19|TRBJ1-2|.
TGTGCCAGTAGACGGGGTAACTATGGCTACACCTTC
CASRRGNYGYTF
>.|TRBV19|TRBJ1-1|.
TGTGCCAGTTCCTTGGAGTTGAACACTGAAGCTTTCTTT
CASSLELNTEAFF
>TRBD2|TRBV5-1|TRBJ2-3|.
TGCGCCAGCAGCAGTGGCCGGACTAGCGGGGCTTCAGATACGCAGTATTTT
CASSSGRTSGASDTQYF
>TRBD1|TRBV6-5|TRBJ2-2|.
TGTGCCAGCAGTCCGGGACAGGGATCCGGGGAGCTGTTTTTT
CASSPGQGSGELFF
>.|TRBV27|TRBJ1-2|.
TGTGCCAGCAGTCCGAGACAGGATCTGTATGGCTACACCTTC
CASSPRQDLYGYTF
>.|TRBV29-1|TRBJ1-2|.
TGCAGCGCACGTTTAGGACAGACTTATGGCTACACCTTC
CSARLGQTYGYTF
>.|TRBV18|TRBJ2-7|.
TGTGCCAGCTCATCCACAGGATACGAGCAGTACTTC
CASSSTGYEQYF
>TRBD2|TRBV6-2/TRBV6-3|TRBJ2-3|.
TGTGCCAGCAGCTTAGCGGGCGAGACAGATACGCAGTATTTT
CASSLAGETDTQYF
>.|TRBV10-3|TRBJ2-6|.
TGTGCCATCAGTGATTCAGCCTGGAGCTCTGGGGCCAACGTCCTGACTTTC
CAISDSAWSSGANVLTF
>.|TRBV7-9|TRBJ1-1|.
TGTGCCAGCAGCTTAGTTGGCCCCACTGAAGCTTTCTTT
CASSLVGPTEAFF
>TRBD1|TRBV7-8|TRBJ2-4|.
TGTGCCAGCAGCCGAGGACAGGGGGCCAAAAACATTCAGTACTTC
CASSRGQGAKNIQYF
>.|TRBV7-8|TRBJ1-3|.
TGTGCCAGCAGCCGCCCGGGAAACACCATATATTTT
CASSRPGNTIYF
>.|TRBV7-8|TRBJ1-5|.
TGTGCCAGCAGCTTAGCGTCGGGGGGCGATCAGCCCCAGCATTTT
CASSLASGGDQPQHF
>TRBD1|TRBV18|TRBJ1-5|.
TGTGCCAGCTCACAGGGGGCATCGGGCAATCAGCCCCAGCATTTT
CASSQGASGNQPQHF
>.|TRBV19|TRBJ2-3|.
TGTGCCAGTAGCGGTAGAGCAGATACGCAGTATTTT
CASSGRADTQYF
>.|TRBV3-1/TRBV3-2|TRBJ2-7|few
TGTGCCAGCAGCCAAGACGGTCCAAGCCGTGGCGAGCAGTACTTC
CASSQDGPSRGEQYF
>.|TRBV19|TRBJ1-5|.
TGTGCCAGTAGCCTATCAGGTTTCCAGCCCCAGCATTTT
CASSLSGFQPQHF
>TRBD2|TRBV7-8|TRBJ2-7|.
TGTGCCAGCAGCTCCGTTGGCCTAGCGGGGGGTGGCGAGCAGTACTTC
CASSSVGLAGGGEQYF
>TRBD1|TRBV6-5|TRBJ1-6|.
TGTGCCAGCAAAGGACAGGGGGCTGGTAATTCACCCCTCCACTTT
CASKGQGAGNSPLHF
>TRBD2|TRBV3-1/TRBV3-2|TRBJ2-1|once
TGTGCCAGCAGCCCGTACCTAGGGGAGGGCCACTCCTACAATGAGCAGTTCTTC
CASSPYLGEGHSYNEQFF
>.|TRBV25-1|TRBJ1-2|once
TGTGCCAGCAGTGGGGGAGGCGGCAACTATGGCTACACCTTC
CASSGGGGNYGYTF
>.|TRBV5-1|TRBJ1-2|.
TGCGCCAGCAGCTTGGAAGCGTATGGCTACACCTTC
CASSLEAYGYTF
>.|TRBV6-2/TRBV6-3|TRBJ1-5|large
TGTGCCAGCAGTTACACATTTCAGCCCCAGCATTTT
CASSYTFQPQHF
>TRBD2|TRBV7-9|TRBJ2-1|.
TGTGCCAGCAGCTTAGTAGCGGGTGGTGGTGAGCAGTTCTTC
CASSLVAGGGEQFF
>.|TRBV7-9|TRBJ2-3|.
TGTGCCAGCAGCTTGGACTCAAAGAGAGATACGCAGTATTTT
CASSLDSKRDTQYF
>.|TRBV7-2|TRBJ2-3|.
TGTGCCAGCAGCTCGAACTCAGACAGAACAGATACGCAGTATTTT
CASSSNSDRTDTQYF
>TRBD2|TRBV30|TRBJ2-4|.
TGTGCCTGGAGTTTTGGGGGGGTCGGTGACATTCAGTACTTC
CAWSFGGVGDIQYF
>TRBD1|TRBV15|TRBJ2-2|.
TGTGCCACCAGCAGGGATACAGGGGGCGCAGGCGGGGAGCTGTTTTTT
CATSRDTGGAGGELFF
>TRBD1|TRBV7-9|TRBJ2-5|.
TGTGCCAGCGGGGGAGGGGGACAGGGTGGAGAGACCCAGTACTTC
CASGGGGQGGETQYF
>.|TRBV9|TRBJ1-5|.
TGTGCCAGCAGCCCTCGGGGGGGCGATCAGCCCCAGCATTTT
CASSPRGGDQPQHF